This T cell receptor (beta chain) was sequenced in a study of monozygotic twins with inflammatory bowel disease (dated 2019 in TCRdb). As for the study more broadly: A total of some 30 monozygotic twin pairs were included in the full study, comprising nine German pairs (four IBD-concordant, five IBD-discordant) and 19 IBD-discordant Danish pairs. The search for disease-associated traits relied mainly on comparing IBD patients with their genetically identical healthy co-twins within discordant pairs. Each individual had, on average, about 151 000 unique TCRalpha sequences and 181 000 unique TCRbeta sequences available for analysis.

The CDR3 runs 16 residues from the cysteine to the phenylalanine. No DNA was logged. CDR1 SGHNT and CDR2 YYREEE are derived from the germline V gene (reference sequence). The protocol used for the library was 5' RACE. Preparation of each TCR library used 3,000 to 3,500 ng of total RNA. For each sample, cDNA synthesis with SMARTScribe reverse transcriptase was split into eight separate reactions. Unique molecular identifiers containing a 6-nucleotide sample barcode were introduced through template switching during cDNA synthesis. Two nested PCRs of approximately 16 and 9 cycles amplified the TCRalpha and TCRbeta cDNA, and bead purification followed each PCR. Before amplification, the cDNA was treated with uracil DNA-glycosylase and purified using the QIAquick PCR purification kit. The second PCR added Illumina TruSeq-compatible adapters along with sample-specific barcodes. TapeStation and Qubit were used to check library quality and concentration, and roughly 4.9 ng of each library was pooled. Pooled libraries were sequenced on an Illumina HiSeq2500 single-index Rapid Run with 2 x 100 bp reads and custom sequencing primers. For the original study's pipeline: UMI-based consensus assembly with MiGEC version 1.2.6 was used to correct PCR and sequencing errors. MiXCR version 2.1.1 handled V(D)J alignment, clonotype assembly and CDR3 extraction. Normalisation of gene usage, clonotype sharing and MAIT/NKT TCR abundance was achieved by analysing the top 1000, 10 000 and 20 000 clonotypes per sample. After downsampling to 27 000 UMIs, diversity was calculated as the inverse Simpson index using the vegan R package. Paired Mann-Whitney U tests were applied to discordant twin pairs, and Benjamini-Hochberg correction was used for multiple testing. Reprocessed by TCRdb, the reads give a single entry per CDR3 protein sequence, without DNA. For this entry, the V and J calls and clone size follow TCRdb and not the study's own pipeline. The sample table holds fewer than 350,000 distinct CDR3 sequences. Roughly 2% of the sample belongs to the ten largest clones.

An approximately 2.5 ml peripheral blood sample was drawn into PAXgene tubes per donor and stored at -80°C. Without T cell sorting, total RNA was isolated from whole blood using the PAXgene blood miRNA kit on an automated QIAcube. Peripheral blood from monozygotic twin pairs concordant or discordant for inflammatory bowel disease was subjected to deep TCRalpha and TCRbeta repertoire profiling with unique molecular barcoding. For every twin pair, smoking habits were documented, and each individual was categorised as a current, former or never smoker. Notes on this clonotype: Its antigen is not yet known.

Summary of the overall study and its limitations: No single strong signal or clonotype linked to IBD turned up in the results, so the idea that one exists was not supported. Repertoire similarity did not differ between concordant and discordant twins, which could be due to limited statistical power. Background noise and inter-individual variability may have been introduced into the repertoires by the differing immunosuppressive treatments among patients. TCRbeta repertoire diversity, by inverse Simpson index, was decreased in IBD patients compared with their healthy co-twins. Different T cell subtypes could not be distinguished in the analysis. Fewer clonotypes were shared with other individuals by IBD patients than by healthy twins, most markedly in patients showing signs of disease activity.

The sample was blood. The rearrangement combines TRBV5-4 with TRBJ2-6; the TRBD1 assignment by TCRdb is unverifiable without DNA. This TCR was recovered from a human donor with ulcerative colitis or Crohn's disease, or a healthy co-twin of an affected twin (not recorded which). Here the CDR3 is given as CASSLNRGTGANVLTF.